The 21 T cell receptor beta chains reported below all come from one sample, sequenced in a study of blood T cell repertoires in COVID-19. TCRdb keeps only in-frame clones here, not all; method: immunoSEQ multiplex PCR. The table records 250,000 to 300,000 clones, 85% to 90% of them present only once. Sequenced sample: peripheral blood. These receptors were taken from a man between 18 and 29 years old with active or convalescent COVID-19.

The V and J genes are TRBV15 and TRBJ2-7; 7 bases are a match to TRBD1. There are 14 residues in the CDR3. V lost 1 base to trimming and J lost 3 bases; unmatched junction nucleotides: 3. Germline CDR1 and CDR2: LNHNV and YYDKDF (reference sequence). The CDR3 region is CATSRGQGLYEQYF. The CDR3 DNA sequence: TGTGCCACCAGCAGAGGACAGGGCCTCTACGAGCAGTACTTC.

The J gene is TRBJ1-5, the V gene TRBV5-1; D is perhaps TRBD1 (6 bases). The CDR3 loop spans 15 amino acids. The V and J ends lost 4 bases and 3 bases respectively, with 14 bases between them. Germline CDR1 is SGHRS and CDR2 is YFSETQ. The CDR3: CASSVEGGNNQPQHF. DNA of the CDR3: TGCGCCAGCAGCGTGGAGGGGGGGAACAATCAGCCCCAGCATTTT.

The chain links TRBV6-5 to TRBJ2-7; no reliable D call. From germline, CDR1 is MNHEY and CDR2 SVGAGI. The CDR3 runs 12 residues. Trimming left V 6 bases short and J 6 bases short, with 12 bases between. The CDR3 DNA reads as TGTGCCAGCAGCGCGAACCTTCGCGAGCAGTACTTC. Its translation is CASSANLREQYF.

This chain links TRBV2 with TRBJ1-2, with D possibly being TRBD1 (6 bases). Trimming took off 6 bases at V and 6 bases at J, with 14 bases between the two ends. This CDR3 is built from 13 residues. Germline lookup yields CDR1 SNHLY and CDR2 FYNNEI. CDR3 nucleotides: TGTGCCAGCAGGGAGGACAGAGATAATGGCTACACCTTC. This sequence encodes CASREDRDNGYTF.

This clone appeared a single time. The chain couples TRBV15 to TRBJ2-4, with TRBD2 matching 10 bases. V trimming: 0 bases; J trimming: 15 bases; junction bases outside the gene matches: 14. CDR3 size: 16 residues. Per the germline V gene, CDR1 is LNHNV and CDR2 is YYDKDF (reference sequence). In DNA, the CDR3 is TGTGCCACCAGCAGAGAAGCCCCCAAAGCGGGGGGGCGATGGTACTTC. It codes for CATSREAPKAGGRWYF.

The V gene is TRBV7-2, the J gene TRBJ2-7; no clear D gene. Trimming left V 4 bases short and J 0 bases short, with 4 bases between. The CDR3 length is 12 residues. Germline lookup yields CDR1 SGHTA and CDR2 FQGNSA. The CDR3 nucleotides read TGTGCCAGCAGCTCAAACTCCTACGAGCAGTACTTC. Translated, it gives CASSSNSYEQYF. Variable domain in full (rest from reference TRBV7-2 and TRBJ2-7): GAGVSQSPSNKVTEKGKDVELRCDPISGHTALYWYRQSLGQGLEFLIYFQGNSAPDKSGLPSDRFSAERTGGSVSTLTIQRTQQEDSAVYLCASSSNSYEQYFGPGTRLTVT.

This clone was seen only once. The rearrangement links TRBV9 to TRBJ1-6, with unresolved D. This CDR3 region has 14 residues. Trimming took off 3 bases at V and 8 bases at J, with 12 bases between the two ends. CDR1 is SGDLS and CDR2 is YYNGEE in the germline V gene. The CDR3 protein is CASSAKLMDSPLHF. CDR3 sequence (DNA): TGTGCCAGCAGCGCTAAGCTTATGGATTCACCCCTCCACTTT.

The chain combines TRBV4-2 with TRBJ2-7; D is possibly TRBD1 (6 bases). Trimming took 0 bases from V and 4 from J, leaving 16 bases between them. The CDR3 totals 16 residues. The germline V gene has CDR1 LGHNA and CDR2 YNFKEQ. CDR3 nucleotide sequence: TGTGCCAGCAGCCAAGATGGAGAGAGGGGGAGTTACGAGCAGTACTTC. Translated, it gives CASSQDGERGSYEQYF.

The chain employs TRBV5-1 and TRBJ2-2; D gene uncertain. The CDR3 is 14 residues long. V was cut by 2 bases and J by 3 bases, with 8 bases left in between. The germline gives CDR1 SGHRS, CDR2 YFSETQ. The CDR3 sequence: CASSLNADTGELFF. In DNA, the CDR3 is TGCGCCAGCAGCTTAAATGCAGACACCGGGGAGCTGTTTTTT. The full variable domain, in which reference TRBV5-1 and TRBJ2-2 provide the parts outside the CDR3, is KAGVTQTPRYLIKTRGQQVTLSCSPISGHRSVSWYQQTPGQGLQFLFEYFSETQRNKGNFPGRFSGRQFSNSRSEMNVSTLELGDSALYLCASSLNADTGELFFGEGSRLTVL.

This chain joins TRBV19 and TRBJ2-3, with D perhaps matching TRBD2 (5 bases). Germline-derived CDR1 and CDR2 are LNHDA and SQIVND (reference sequence). The V and J ends lost 9 bases and 0 bases respectively, with 13 bases between them. The CDR3 is 14 residues long. CDR3 nucleotides: TGTGCCAGCCGACCGAGGACTAGCACAGATACGCAGTATTTT. Translated: CASRPRTSTDTQYF.

The sample holds one count of this clone. This chain uses TRBV29-1 with TRBJ2-5, with TRBD1 identical over 9 bases. The V gene's germline CDR1 is SQVTM and CDR2 ANQGSEA. The ends lost 3 bases at V and 4 bases at J; junction bases unmatched: 6. The CDR3 is made up of 14 amino acids. CDR3 nucleotide sequence: TGCAGCGTTGATTCGGGACAGGGAGGAGAGACCCAGTACTTC. Protein sequence: CSVDSGQGGETQYF.

V and J are TRBV11-2 and TRBJ2-3; the match to TRBD2 covers 15 bases. The CDR3 runs to 18 residues. Germline V gene data show CDR1 as SGHAT and CDR2 as FQNNGV. The ends lost 5 bases at V and 3 bases at J; junction bases unmatched: 9. DNA of the CDR3: TGTGCCAGCAGCAGCGGACTAGCGGGGGGGCTTTATACAGATACGCAGTATTTT. This sequence encodes CASSSGLAGGLYTDTQYF.

The rearrangement uses TRBV7-3 and TRBJ1-4, with TRBD1 matching over 10 bases. The CDR3 is 19 residues long. The junction had 11 bases not matched to a gene; V was cut back by 4 bases and J by 0 bases. Germline V CDR1 and CDR2: SGHTA, FQGTGA. The CDR3 DNA reads as TGTGCCAGCAGCTCGGCCGGGACAGGGGTCGCTGCAACTAATGAAAAACTGTTTTTT. This encodes CASSSAGTGVAATNEKLFF.

The chain combines TRBV25-1 with TRBJ1-2; unclear D gene. The CDR3 covers 12 residues. Deletions cut 0 bases from V and 6 bases from J, with 5 bases between. Germline CDR1 is MGHDK and CDR2 is SYGVNS. CDR3 region: CASSEYQDGYTF. DNA for the CDR3: TGTGCCAGCAGTGAATATCAGGATGGCTACACCTTC.

The chain has TRBV7-9 and TRBJ1-3; no clear D. V lost 5 bases and J lost 0, with 17 bases in between. The CDR3 spans 17 residues. Germline-derived CDR1 and CDR2 are SEHNR and FQNEAQ (reference sequence). CDR3 DNA: TGTGCCAGCAGCGATTCAACTCGAGGCGTCTCTGGAAACACCATATATTTT. This gives the protein CASSDSTRGVSGNTIYF.

This clone came up once. The gene calls are TRBV27 and TRBJ1-6; no definite D call. V lost 3 bases to trimming and J lost 8 bases, with 8 bases between them. The CDR3 extends over 13 amino acids. Germline V CDR1 and CDR2: MNHEY, SMNVEV (reference sequence). CDR3 in DNA: TGTGCCAGCAGTTTTGGCTTTGATTCACCCCTCCACTTT. It is translated as CASSFGFDSPLHF.

The chain links TRBV3-1 (or the pseudogene TRBV3-2) to TRBJ2-2; D is undetermined. The CDR3 has 17 amino acids. V lost 4 bases to trimming and J lost 0 bases, with 15 bases between them. Germline-derived CDR1 and CDR2 are LGHDT and YNNKEL (reference sequence). The CDR3 sequence: CASSLLLGRANTGELFF. The CDR3 DNA is TGTGCCAGCAGCCTACTTCTAGGCCGAGCGAACACCGGGGAGCTGTTTTTT.

This clone was found a few times. This chain connects TRBV28 to TRBJ2-3, with a possible D match to TRBD1 (6 bases). Trimming left V 5 bases short and J 6 bases short, with 15 bases between. The CDR3 spans 14 residues. The germline gives CDR1 MDHEN, CDR2 SYDVKM. CDR3 in DNA: TGTGCCAGCAGTCAACGGGCGAGGGGGGATACGCAGTATTTT. Translating it yields CASSQRARGDTQYF. The full variable domain, with the rest looked up from reference TRBV28 and TRBJ2-3, is DVKVTQSSRYLVKRTGEKVFLECVQDMDHENMFWYRQDPGLGLRLIYFSYDVKMKEKGDIPEGYSVSREKKERFSLILESASTNQTSMYLCASSQRARGDTQYFGPGTRLTVL.

The chain recombines TRBV18 with TRBJ1-2; D is unresolved. V lost 1 base and J lost 6, with 12 bases in between. CDR1 is KGHSH, CDR2 LQKENI, per germline. The CDR3 totals 14 residues. CDR3 amino acids: CASSPQPLQDGYTF. Here the CDR3 DNA reads TGTGCCAGCTCACCACAGCCTCTTCAGGATGGCTACACCTTC.

This chain links TRBV20-1 with TRBJ1-1, with D hard to call. This CDR3 is built from 11 residues. Looked up from germline, CDR1 is DFQATT and CDR2 is SNEGSKA (reference sequence). V dropped 6 bases and J dropped 3 bases, with 8 bases sitting between them. CDR3 nucleotide sequence: TGCAGTGCCGCGCTGGACACTGAAGCTTTCTTT. This sequence encodes CSAALDTEAFF.

The chain carries TRBV5-8 and TRBJ2-7; unclear D gene. V was shortened by 2 bases and J by 3 bases, with 6 bases between the two germline ends. Germline assignment: CDR1 SGHTS and CDR2 YDEGEE. This CDR3 has 12 amino acids. DNA of the CDR3: TGTGCCAGCAGCTTTTCAGGCTACGAGCAGTACTTC. As protein: CASSFSGYEQYF.